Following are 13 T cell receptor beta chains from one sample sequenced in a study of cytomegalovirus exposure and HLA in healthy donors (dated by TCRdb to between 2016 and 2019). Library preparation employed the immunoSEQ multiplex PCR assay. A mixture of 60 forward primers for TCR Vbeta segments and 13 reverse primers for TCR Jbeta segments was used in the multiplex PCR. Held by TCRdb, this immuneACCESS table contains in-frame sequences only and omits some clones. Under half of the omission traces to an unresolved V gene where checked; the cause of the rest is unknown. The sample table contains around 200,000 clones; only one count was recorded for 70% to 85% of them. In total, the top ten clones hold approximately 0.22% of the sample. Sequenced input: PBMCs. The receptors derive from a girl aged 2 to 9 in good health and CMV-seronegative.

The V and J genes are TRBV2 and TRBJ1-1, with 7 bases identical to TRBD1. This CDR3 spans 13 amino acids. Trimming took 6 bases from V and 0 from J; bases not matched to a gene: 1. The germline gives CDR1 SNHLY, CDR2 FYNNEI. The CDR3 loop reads CASRQGVNTEAFF. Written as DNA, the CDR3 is TGTGCCAGCAGGCAGGGGGTGAACACTGAAGCTTTCTTT.

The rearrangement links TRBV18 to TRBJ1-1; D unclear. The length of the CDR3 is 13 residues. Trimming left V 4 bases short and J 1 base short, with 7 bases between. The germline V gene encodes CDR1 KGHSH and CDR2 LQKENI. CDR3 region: CASSLQRNTEAFF. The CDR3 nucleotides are TGTGCCAGCTCACTCCAGCGGAACACTGAAGCTTTCTTT.

CDR3 sequence reads: CASSVGQINTDTQYF. The CDR3 coding sequence is TGTGCCAGCAGCGTGGGACAGATAAACACAGATACGCAGTATTTT. The chain combines TRBV9 with TRBJ2-3; TRBD1 aligns across 7 bases. V dropped 2 bases and J dropped 2; count of bases not matched to a gene: 5. The CDR3 is 15 residues long. The germline V gene encodes CDR1 SGDLS and CDR2 YYNGEE.

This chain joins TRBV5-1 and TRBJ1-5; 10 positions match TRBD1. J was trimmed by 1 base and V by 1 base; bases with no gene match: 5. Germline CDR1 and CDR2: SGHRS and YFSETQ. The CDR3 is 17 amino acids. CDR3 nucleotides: TGCGCCAGCAGCTTGACCCCGGGACAGGGGAGCAATCAGCCCCAGCATTTT. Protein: CASSLTPGQGSNQPQHF.

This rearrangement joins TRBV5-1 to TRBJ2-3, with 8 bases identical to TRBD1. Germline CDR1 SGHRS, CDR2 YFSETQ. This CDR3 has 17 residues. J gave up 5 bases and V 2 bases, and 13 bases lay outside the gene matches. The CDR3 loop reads CASSFLDRQGPRDTQYF. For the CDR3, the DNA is TGCGCCAGCAGCTTCTTGGACAGACAGGGGCCTCGAGATACGCAGTATTTT.

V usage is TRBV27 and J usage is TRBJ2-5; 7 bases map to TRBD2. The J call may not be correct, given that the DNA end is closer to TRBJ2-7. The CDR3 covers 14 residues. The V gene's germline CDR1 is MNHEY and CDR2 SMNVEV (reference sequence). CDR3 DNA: TGTGCCAGCAGTGTAGGGACTACTTCCTACGAGCAGTACTTC. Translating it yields CASSVGTTSYEQYF.

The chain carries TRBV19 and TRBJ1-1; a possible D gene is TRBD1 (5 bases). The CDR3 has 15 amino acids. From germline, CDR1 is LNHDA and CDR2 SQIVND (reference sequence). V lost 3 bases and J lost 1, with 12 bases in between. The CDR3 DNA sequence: TGTGCCAGTAGTATCGACGCGGGGACGAACACTGAAGCTTTCTTT. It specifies CASSIDAGTNTEAFF.

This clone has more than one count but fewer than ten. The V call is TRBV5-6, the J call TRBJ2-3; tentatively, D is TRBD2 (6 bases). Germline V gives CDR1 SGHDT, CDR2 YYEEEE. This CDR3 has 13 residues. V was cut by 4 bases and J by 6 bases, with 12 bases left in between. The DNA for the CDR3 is TGTGCCAGCAGCGGAGGGGCGAGGGATACGCAGTATTTT. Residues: CASSGGARDTQYF.

The CDR3 DNA reads as TGTGCCACCAGCAGCGGACAGGGCGAGTCTGGAAACACCATATATTTT. Protein sequence: CATSSGQGESGNTIYF. The chain employs TRBV15 and TRBJ1-3, with 8 bases that match TRBD1. V lost 3 bases, J lost 1 base, and 5 bases stayed unmatched. CDR3 length equals 16 residues. Germline lookup yields CDR1 LNHNV and CDR2 YYDKDF (reference sequence).

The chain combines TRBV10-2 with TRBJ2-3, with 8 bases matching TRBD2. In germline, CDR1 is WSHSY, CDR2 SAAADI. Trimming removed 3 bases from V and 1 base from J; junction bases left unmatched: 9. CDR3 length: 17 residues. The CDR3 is CASSDFVRGGGTDTQYF. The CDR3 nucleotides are TGCGCCAGCAGTGACTTCGTCCGGGGGGGCGGCACAGATACGCAGTATTTT.

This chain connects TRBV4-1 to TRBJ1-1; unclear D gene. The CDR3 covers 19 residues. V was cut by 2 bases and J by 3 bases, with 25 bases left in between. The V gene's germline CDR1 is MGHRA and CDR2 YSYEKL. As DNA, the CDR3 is TGCGCCAGCAGCCAACCCCTTTTCCCCAAGGGAGCCAAGGACACTGAAGCTTTCTTT. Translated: CASSQPLFPKGAKDTEAFF.

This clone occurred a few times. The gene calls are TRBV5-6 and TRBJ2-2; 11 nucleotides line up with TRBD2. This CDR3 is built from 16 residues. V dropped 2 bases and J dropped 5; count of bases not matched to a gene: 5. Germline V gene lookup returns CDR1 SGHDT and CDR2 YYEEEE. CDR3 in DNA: TGTGCCAGCAGCTTACCGAGACTAGCGGGAACCGGGGAGCTGTTTTTT. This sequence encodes CASSLPRLAGTGELFF.

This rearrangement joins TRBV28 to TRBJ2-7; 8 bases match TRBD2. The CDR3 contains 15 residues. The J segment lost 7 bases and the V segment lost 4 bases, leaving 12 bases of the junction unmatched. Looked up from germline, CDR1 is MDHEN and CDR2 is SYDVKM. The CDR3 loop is CASSSTPGLEREQYF. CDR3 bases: TGTGCCAGCAGTTCCACTCCGGGACTAGAGCGGGAGCAGTACTTC. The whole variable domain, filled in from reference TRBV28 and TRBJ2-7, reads DVKVTQSSRYLVKRTGEKVFLECVQDMDHENMFWYRQDPGLGLRLIYFSYDVKMKEKGDIPEGYSVSREKKERFSLILESASTNQTSMYLCASSSTPGLEREQYFGPGTRLTVT.